The clone carrying this TCR beta chain was observed once. Its antigen is unknown. The repertoire was sequenced with immunoSEQ multiplex PCR; TCRdb's copy has only in-frame clones and lacks some. The sample has approximately 69,000 clones, roughly 80% seen once. The data originate from a study of OX40 agonist ivuxolimab in advanced cancers. Study in general: Those treated in dose escalation had hepatocellular carcinoma, melanoma, renal cell cancer or head and neck cancer. Study results and limitations: By week 6 at 0.1 to 3.0 mg/kg, blood CD4+ and CD8+ T cells had expanded clonally. Antigen specificity remained undetermined for the expanded peripheral T cells.

The V gene end was trimmed by 1 base and the J gene end by 5 bases; junction bases not matched to a gene: 3. CDR1 is SGHRS, CDR2 YFSETQ, per germline. CDR3 length: 14 residues. The gene calls are TRBV5-1 and TRBJ2-3, with 8 bases fitting TRBD2. This sequence originates from an adult with an advanced solid tumor such as melanoma, head and neck, liver or kidney cancer. This specimen consisted of CD4+ or CD8+ T cells sorted from blood, obtained in a trial of the OX40 agonist ivuxolimab. CDR3 loop: CASSLRAGGDTQYF. The CDR3, as DNA: TGCGCCAGCAGCTTGAGGGCGGGAGGAGATACGCAGTATTTT.